A single sample gave rise to the 4 T cell receptor beta chains below, sequenced in a study of blood T cell repertoires in COVID-19. The data were produced by immunoSEQ multiplex PCR, yet TCRdb's version contains in-frame clones alone and is incomplete. The sample consists of 430,000 or so clones, over 75% of them appearing once. What was sequenced was PBMCs or T cells enriched from blood (not recorded which). The receptor source for this set is a woman aged 40-49 years who had recovered from COVID-19.

The chain couples TRBV6-5 to TRBJ1-1; 8 nucleotides agree with TRBD1. With 7 bases clipped from V and 7 bases from J, the junction kept 14 bases outside the gene matches. Germline V gives CDR1 MNHEY, CDR2 SVGAGI. The CDR3 has 15 amino acids. Written as DNA, the CDR3 is TGTGCCAGCAACCCCCACCCCGGGACAGGTGTTGAAGCTTTCTTT. Protein sequence: CASNPHPGTGVEAFF.

The gene calls are TRBV7-2 and TRBJ2-3, with TRBD2 as a possible D gene (5 bases). The CDR3 spans 15 residues. V was trimmed by 3 bases and J by 2 bases, leaving 12 bases between them. CDR1 and CDR2 (germline): SGHTA, FQGNSA. CDR3 loop: CASSFSATFTDTQYF. The CDR3, as DNA: TGTGCCAGCAGCTTTAGCGCTACCTTCACAGATACGCAGTATTTT.

This chain links TRBV11-3 with TRBJ2-5; weak D call: TRBD2 (6 bases). V dropped 4 bases and J dropped 5 bases, with 17 bases sitting between them. The germline V gene has CDR1 SGHNT and CDR2 YENEEA. The CDR3 loop spans 15 amino acids. CDR3 nucleotides: TGTGCCAGCAGCTCCGACGGAGGGGTTGTCGAGACCCAGTACTTC. This encodes CASSSDGGVVETQYF.

Here the CDR3 reads CASSYPAVQGIMVNTEAFF. The CDR3 DNA follows: TGTGCCAGCAGTTACCCGGCGGTACAGGGGATAATGGTGAACACTGAAGCTTTCTTT. This rearrangement joins TRBV6-2 or TRBV6-3 to TRBJ1-1, with 7 bases identical to TRBD1. With V trimmed by 2 bases and J by 0 bases, 15 bases remained unmatched. Germline V lookup: CDR1 MNHEY, CDR2 SVGEGT. The CDR3 runs 19 residues.